Listed below are T cell receptor beta chains from one sample, sequenced in a study of T cell responses to AZD1222 COVID-19 vaccine. Some clones are missing from TCRdb's copy, which holds only in-frame ones; the method was immunoSEQ multiplex PCR. The top ten clones hold under 2% of a sample with roughly 150,000 clones, 85% to 90% of them seen once. Material: peripheral blood, obtained on day 0 of AZD1222 vaccination. Receptors were obtained from an adult in good health. Each CDR3 is given with its conserved first and last residue. A D gene is named only where the DNA matches it firmly. The size field is filled for only some rows; it gives once, few, many or a size class.

TRBD1	NA	TRBV5-1	TRBJ1-2	CASSSQGANYGYTF	TGCGCCAGCAGCTCACAGGGGGCTAACTATGGCTACACCTTC
NA	NA	TRBV25-1	TRBJ1-1	CASSENRANTEAFF	TGTGCCAGCAGTGAAAACAGGGCGAACACTGAAGCTTTCTTT
NA	NA	TRBV18	TRBJ1-1	CASLSGLGNTEAFF	TGTGCCAGCTTGTCCGGGCTAGGGAACACTGAAGCTTTCTTT
NA	NA	TRBV7-2	TRBJ1-2	CASSLLEGRRYTF	TGTGCCAGCAGCTTACTGGAAGGCAGGAGATACACCTTC
TRBD1	NA	TRBV9	TRBJ1-2	CASSADRGTVGGYTF	TGTGCCAGCAGCGCCGACAGGGGAACAGTTGGTGGCTACACCTTC
NA	NA	TRBV2	TRBJ2-7	CASSTGRCPYEQYF	TGTGCCAGCAGTACAGGGAGGTGCCCCTACGAGCAGTACTTC
TRBD1	NA	TRBV27	TRBJ1-2	CASRLQPQGGYGYTF	TGTGCCAGCAGACTCCAACCACAGGGGGGGTATGGCTACACCTTC
NA	NA	TRBV19	TRBJ1-1	CASSILLSREAFF	TGTGCCAGTAGTATACTTCTAAGCAGGGAAGCTTTCTTT
NA	NA	TRBV2	TRBJ1-5	CASSEAEGLAQHF	TGTGCCAGCAGTGAAGCGGAAGGTTTAGCCCAGCATTTT
NA	NA	TRBV5-1	TRBJ1-3	CASSLAVGTPSGNTIYF	TGCGCCAGCAGCTTGGCCGTTGGGACCCCCTCTGGAAACACCATATATTTT
NA	NA	TRBV6-4	TRBJ1-3	CASLIRTTRNTIYF	TGTGCCAGCCTGATTAGGACAACTCGAAACACCATATATTTT
TRBD1	NA	TRBV2	TRBJ2-7	CASSPIPGQGPYEQYF	TGTGCCAGCAGTCCGATTCCGGGACAGGGGCCCTACGAGCAGTACTTC
NA	once	TRBV11-2	TRBJ1-3	CASSHPPGNTIYF	TGTGCCAGCAGCCACCCGCCGGGAAACACCATATATTTT
NA	few	TRBV6-2/TRBV6-3	TRBJ1-2	CASSDTNYGYTF	TGTGCCAGCAGTGACACCAACTATGGCTACACCTTC
TRBD1	NA	TRBV24-1	TRBJ1-1	CATSVTGGTEAFF	TGTGCCACCAGTGTTACAGGGGGCACTGAAGCTTTCTTT
TRBD1	NA	TRBV3-1/TRBV3-2	TRBJ1-6	CASRLDRATSPLHF	TGTGCCAGCAGACTTGACAGGGCTACTTCACCCCTCCACTTT
NA	NA	TRBV5-1	TRBJ1-1	CASSFQGRTEAFF	TGCGCCAGCAGCTTCCAGGGGCGCACTGAAGCTTTCTTT
TRBD1	once	TRBV6-1	TRBJ1-6	CASSGVGQRVNSPLHF	TGTGCCAGCAGTGGGGTGGGACAGCGGGTTAATTCACCCCTCCACTTT
NA	NA	TRBV29-1	TRBJ1-1	CSVLHPNTEAFF	TGCAGCGTCCTCCATCCCAACACTGAAGCTTTCTTT
NA	NA	TRBV27	TRBJ2-3	CASRTGTTNTDTQYF	TGTGCCAGCCGGACCGGGACAACAAACACAGATACGCAGTATTTT
NA	NA	TRBV11-2	TRBJ2-7	CASSLDRPGPYEQYF	TGTGCCAGCAGCTTAGATCGTCCAGGGCCCTACGAGCAGTACTTC
NA	NA	TRBV4-1	TRBJ1-6	CASRPEYSSYNSPLHF	TGCGCCAGCAGACCCGAATATAGCTCCTATAATTCACCCCTCCACTTT
NA	NA	TRBV27	TRBJ2-7	CASSLSSRAGVYEQYF	TGTGCCAGCAGTTTATCCTCCAGGGCAGGGGTTTACGAGCAGTACTTC